The 28 T cell receptor beta chains listed next were all sequenced from one sample in a study of T cells in Graves' hyperthyroidism and ophthalmopathy. Authors of the study amplified TCR beta CDR3 regions from RNA transcripts. The primer set for the first-round RT-PCR of the TCR CDR3 was HTBI. TCRdb re-called the multiplex PCR reads with MiXCR, one entry per CDR3 protein. The sample consists of about 760,000 distinct CDR3 sequences, about a third of them appearing once. Material: blood. The source is a woman in her thirties or forties with Graves' hyperthyroidism.

The chain couples TRBV20-1 to TRBJ2-5; D is possibly TRBD2 (6 bases). Matching the DNA end better, TRBJ2-1 makes the J call doubtful. The CDR3 is made up of 12 amino acids. Germline CDR1 and CDR2: DFQATT and SNEGSKA (reference sequence). Written as DNA, the CDR3 is TGCAGTGCTAGAGCCCGGGGGAATGAGCAGTTCTTC. Its translation is CSARARGNEQFF.

This clonotype was recorded at least ten times. The chain couples TRBV10-3 to TRBJ2-5; perhaps D is TRBD1 or TRBD2 (5 bases each). V gave up 4 bases and J gave up 2 bases, with 11 bases separating them. The CDR3 has 14 amino acids. Looked up from germline, CDR1 is ENHRY and CDR2 is SYGVKD. The CDR3 nucleotides are TGTGCCATCAGTGGGGGACGGGGACAAGAGACCCAGTACTTC. This codes for CAISGGRGQETQYF.

The chain uses TRBV7-8 and TRBJ2-7; D call uncertain. V dropped 5 bases and J dropped 2 bases, with 10 bases sitting between them. The CDR3 contains 13 residues. Germline CDR1 reads SGHVS; CDR2 reads FQNEAQ. CDR3 sequence (DNA): TGTGCCAGCAGCCCAGACCTAACCTACGAGCAGTACTTC. Its translation: CASSPDLTYEQYF.

Regarding this clonotype: A much larger clone differs from this one at a single base, so this may be a read error. The chain has TRBV28 and TRBJ2-7; 9 bases map to TRBD1. The V gene end was trimmed by 6 bases and the J gene end by 2 bases; junction bases not matched to a gene: 5. Germline V lookup: CDR1 MDHEN, CDR2 SYDVKM. The CDR3 is 14 residues long. The CDR3 DNA follows: TGTGCCAGCAGACCGGGACAGGGTACCTACGAGCAGTACTTC. Residues: CASRPGQGTYEQYF.

The chain joins TRBV7-9 to TRBJ2-7; D may be TRBD2 (6 bases). Trimming cost V 5 bases and J 7 bases, with 18 bases left between them. The CDR3 is made up of 14 amino acids. The germline V gene has CDR1 SEHNR and CDR2 FQNEAQ (reference sequence). This chain's CDR3 is CASSPRFLGGEQYF. The CDR3 nucleotides are TGTGCCAGCAGCCCACGTTTTTTGGGGGGAGAGCAGTACTTC.

There are a few counts of this clonotype. V and J are TRBV6-5 and TRBJ1-3; TRBD1 aligns across 10 bases. Unmatched junction bases numbered 8, after V lost 5 bases and J lost 4 bases. The CDR3 sequence is 16 residues long. Germline CDR1 reads MNHEY; CDR2 reads SVGAGI. The CDR3 DNA reads TGTGCCAGCAGTGATTTGGGACAGGGGTTGGGAAACACCATATATTTT. It codes for CASSDLGQGLGNTIYF.

This clonotype came up once. A far larger clone is only one base removed, so a read error is likely. The V and J genes are TRBV12-3 or TRBV12-4 and TRBJ2-7; no reliable D call. The CDR3 length is 13 residues. The CDR3 reads CASSFVSSCEQYF. CDR3 bases: TGTGCCAGCAGTTTCGTTAGCTCCTGCGAGCAGTACTTC.

This clonotype was observed a few times. J is TRBJ1-5 and V is TRBV2; 8 bases line up with TRBD1. Germline V lookup: CDR1 SNHLY, CDR2 FYNNEI. This CDR3 is 18 amino acids long. Unmatched junction bases numbered 7, after V lost 0 bases and J lost 0 bases. CDR3 region: CASSEARGTGYSNQPQHF. CDR3 in DNA: TGTGCCAGCAGTGAAGCCCGTGGGACAGGCTATAGCAATCAGCCCCAGCATTTT.

This clonotype was seen ten or more times. The V gene is TRBV29-1, the J gene TRBJ2-7, with D unresolved. CDR3 length equals 11 residues. The V gene's germline CDR1 is SQVTM and CDR2 ANQGSEA. Trimming shortened V by 8 bases and J by 2 bases, and 10 bases separated the two germline ends. As DNA, the CDR3 is TGCAGCTTAGGCCGGACCTACGAGCAGTACTTC. Its translation is CSLGRTYEQYF.

The J gene is TRBJ2-7, the V gene TRBV10-3; D is unclear. Germline V CDR1 and CDR2: ENHRY, SYGVKD. V lost 3 bases and J lost 4, with 7 bases in between. The CDR3 totals 12 residues. The CDR3 DNA follows: TGTGCCATCAGTGACCAACTATACGAGCAGTACTTC. This sequence encodes CAISDQLYEQYF.

The chain has TRBV13 and TRBJ2-2, with 11 bases aligning to TRBD2. The CDR3 length is 19 residues. The V and J ends lost 5 bases and 0 bases, in that order; junction bases with no gene match: 11. The V gene's germline CDR1 is PRHDT and CDR2 FYEKMQ (reference sequence). The CDR3 here is CASSPGVAGGTSNTGELFF. DNA of the CDR3: TGTGCCAGCAGCCCAGGGGTAGCGGGGGGGACTTCGAACACCGGGGAGCTGTTTTTT.

With regard to this clonotype: This sequence may be a read error, since a much larger clone differs from it by one base. V and J are TRBV7-9 and TRBJ2-7; no clear D gene. Per germline, CDR1 SEHNR and CDR2 FQNEAQ (reference sequence). The length of the CDR3 is 13 residues. V gave up 4 bases and J gave up 6 bases, with 13 bases separating them. The CDR3 nucleotides are TGTGCCAGCAGCTCAGGCATAGCTTCCGAGCAGTACTTC. This sequence encodes CASSSGIASEQYF.

This clonotype was observed a few times. The genes are TRBV10-3 and TRBJ1-2; D ambiguous. V gave up 7 bases and J gave up 2 bases, with 11 bases separating them. This CDR3 has 13 residues. Looked up from germline, CDR1 is ENHRY and CDR2 is SYGVKD. The CDR3 coding sequence is TGTGCCATCAATAATCCAGCCAACTATGGCTACACCTTC. The encoded protein is CAINNPANYGYTF.

This clonotype was observed a handful of times. The chain's CDR3 is CASSQLGTPDNYGYTF. Here the CDR3 DNA reads TGTGCCAGCAGCCAATTAGGGACACCTGATAACTATGGCTACACCTTC. The genes are TRBV14 and TRBJ1-2, with TRBD1 as a possible D gene (6 bases). The CDR3 contains 16 residues. Germline CDR1 SGHDN, CDR2 FVKESK. Trimming shortened V by 2 bases and J by 1 base, and 14 bases separated the two germline ends. The full variable domain, completed using reference TRBV14 and TRBJ1-2, is EAGVTQFPSHSVIEKGQTVTLRCDPISGHDNLYWYRRVMGKEIKFLLHFVKESKQDESGMPNNRFLAERTGGTYSTLKVQPAELEDSGVYFCASSQLGTPDNYGYTFGSGTRLTVV.

In this sample, this clonotype turned up a few times. The junction departs from the called germline gene at one end, perhaps through a read error. This rearrangement joins TRBV4-1 to TRBJ2-2; D is perhaps TRBD2 (7 bases). The length of the CDR3 is 14 residues. Germline lookup yields CDR1 MGHRA and CDR2 YSYEKL. The CDR3 bases are TGTGCCAGCAGAGTGGGAGGGGGTACCGGGGAGCTGTTTTTT. It codes for CASRVGGGTGELFF.

This clonotype was observed a single time. This chain uses TRBV5-1 with TRBJ2-2; 9 nucleotides agree with TRBD1. Germline values: CDR1 SGHRS, CDR2 YFSETQ. Trimming cost V 4 bases and J 9 bases; bases outside gene matches: 10. The CDR3 extends over 15 amino acids. The CDR3 DNA sequence: TGCGCCAGCAGCGCGGGGACAGGGAAACCCCGGGAGCTGTTTTTT. Protein sequence: CASSAGTGKPRELFF.

The sample holds many counts of this clonotype. This sequence joins TRBV24-1 and TRBJ2-7; tentative D call: TRBD1 (6 bases). The V end lost 5 bases, the J end lost 4 bases, and 8 bases lay between the germline ends. This CDR3 comprises 12 residues. Germline CDR1 is KGHDR and CDR2 is SFDVKD. Here the CDR3 DNA reads TGTGCCACCAGTGTCACAGGGTACGAGCAGTACTTC. Amino acids: CATSVTGYEQYF.

The chain recombines TRBV19 with TRBJ1-1, with 11 bases identical to TRBD1. V lost 4 bases to trimming and J lost 5 bases; unmatched junction nucleotides: 15. CDR1 and CDR2 from the germline V gene are LNHDA and SQIVND (reference sequence). The CDR3 extends over 18 amino acids. CDR3 bases: TGTGCCAGTAGTAACAGTCGGGACAGGGGGGCGAGTGGGACTGAAGCTTTCTTT. Translating it yields CASSNSRDRGASGTEAFF.

A word on this clonotype: A much bigger clone sits one base away, suggesting this may be a read error. The chain combines TRBV5-1 with TRBJ2-7; D not certain. Germline V gene lookup returns CDR1 SGHRS and CDR2 YFSETQ. This CDR3 is built from 14 residues. CDR3 in amino acids: CASSSDGRAYEQHF. CDR3 bases: TGCGCCAGCAGCTCTGACGGCAGAGCCTACGAGCAGCACTTC.

This clonotype was found many times. The rearrangement uses TRBV7-8 and TRBJ2-5; 12 nucleotides agree with TRBD2. The CDR3 covers 17 residues. The V segment lost 5 bases and the J segment 4 bases; nucleotides outside the gene matches: 11. Per the germline V gene, CDR1 is SGHVS and CDR2 is FQNEAQ. In DNA form, the CDR3 reads TGTGCCAGCAGCCCCGGGACTAGCGGGTTTCAGGGAGAGACCCAGTACTTC. Translated, it gives CASSPGTSGFQGETQYF.

Only a few counts were recorded for this clonotype. In nucleotides, the CDR3 is TGCAGCGTTGAAGATCTATCGGTGGGCAGGGGCCGTGGCTACACCTTC. Amino acids: CSVEDLSVGRGRGYTF. The rearrangement links TRBV29-1 to TRBJ1-2, with TRBD1 as a possible D gene (6 bases). The germline CDR1 and CDR2 sequences are SQVTM and ANQGSEA. This CDR3 comprises 16 residues. Trimming shortened V by 0 bases and J by 7 bases, and 21 bases separated the two germline ends.

This clonotype has ten or more counts. V is TRBV10-2 and J is TRBJ1-5, with unresolved D. This CDR3 comprises 12 residues. Looked up from germline, CDR1 is WSHSY and CDR2 is SAAADI. Deletions cut 0 bases from V and 6 bases from J, with 3 bases between. Written as DNA, the CDR3 is TGCGCCAGCAGTGAGTCTGGTCAGCCCCAGCATTTT. Translation gives CASSESGQPQHF.

This clonotype was found a few times. The V gene is TRBV20-1, the J gene TRBJ2-5; D tentatively reads TRBD1 or TRBD2 (5 bases each). Looked up from germline, CDR1 is DFQATT and CDR2 is SNEGSKA (reference sequence). V was clipped by 3 bases and J by 3 bases, with 8 bases between them. This CDR3 region has 12 residues. CDR3 bases: TGCAGTGCTAGCGAGGGGAAAGAGACCCAGTACTTC. Its protein is CSASEGKETQYF.

CDR3 residues: CASSLVASSYEQYF. CDR3 nucleotide sequence: TGTGCCAGCAGCTTAGTGGCTAGCTCCTACGAGCAGTACTTC. The J gene is TRBJ2-7, the V gene TRBV7-9, with unresolved D. Germline V gene sequence: CDR1 SEHNR, CDR2 FQNEAQ (reference sequence). The length of the CDR3 is 14 residues. Trimming removed 1 base from V and 0 bases from J, with 7 bases in between.

This chain links TRBV7-2 with TRBJ2-7; maybe TRBD2 (6 bases). This CDR3 has 14 residues. CDR1 is SGHTA and CDR2 is FQGNSA in the germline V gene. V was shortened by 6 bases and J by 0 bases, with 12 bases between the two germline ends. The DNA of the CDR3 is TGTGCCAGCAGACCCGGGACTGACTCCTACGAGCAGTACTTC. Translated, it gives CASRPGTDSYEQYF.

This clonotype was seen repeatedly, ten times or more. V usage is TRBV12-3 or TRBV12-4 and J usage is TRBJ1-2; D possibly corresponds to TRBD1 (5 bases). V dropped 1 base and J dropped 7 bases, with 10 bases sitting between them. CDR3 length: 13 amino acids. The CDR3 is CASSLEGWGGYTF. The CDR3 DNA reads as TGTGCCAGCAGTTTAGAGGGGTGGGGTGGCTACACCTTC.

This clonotype showed up just a few times. The CDR3 sequence: CASSTQRQGLFYTEAFF. CDR3 DNA sequence: TGTGCCAGTAGTACCCAGCGACAGGGGCTTTTCTACACTGAAGCTTTCTTT. This chain links TRBV19 with TRBJ1-1; 8 bases are a match to TRBD1. Germline trimming cut 4 bases from V and 3 bases from J; bases unmatched to any gene: 13. This CDR3 has 17 amino acids. Germline V gene sequence: CDR1 LNHDA, CDR2 SQIVND (reference sequence). The full variable domain, in which reference TRBV19 and TRBJ1-1 provide the parts outside the CDR3, is DGGITQSPKYLFRKEGQNVTLSCEQNLNHDAMYWYRQDPGQGLRLIYYSQIVNDFQKGDIAEGYSVSREKKESFPLTVTSAQKNPTAFYLCASSTQRQGLFYTEAFFGQGTRLTVV.

As to this clonotype: A much larger clone differs from this one at a single base, so this may be a read error. J is TRBJ2-5 and V is TRBV11-2; D call uncertain. Germline V gives CDR1 SGHAT, CDR2 FQNNGV. This CDR3 is built from 13 residues. The DNA of the CDR3 is TGTGCCAGCACCCCGAGGCTCCAAGAGGCCCAGTACTTC. Its protein is CASTPRLQEAQYF.